Given below is one TCR beta chain in context. Its matching antigen is unknown. Primers for the PCR totalled 60 Vbeta and 13 Jbeta. The assay was immunoSEQ multiplex PCR, and TCRdb's table has in-frame clones only and misses some. Of about 250,000 clones listed, about 93% are singletons. This specimen comes from a study of cytomegalovirus exposure and HLA in healthy donors. Whole-study context: Approximately 200 million T cells yielded 100 million or so unique TCR beta sequences in earlier analysis.

Study results and limitations: A missense DCLRE1C variant was associated with V- and J-gene trimming of TCR beta chains in a later analysis, and an independent cohort replicated the association.

The source material was PBMCs. The clonotype comes from a girl aged 2-10 years in good health and CMV-seronegative.

The CDR3 is CSTRGGSYNEQFF. The CDR3 DNA sequence: TGCAGCACTCGAGGGGGCTCCTACAATGAGCAGTTCTTC. The chain is built from TRBV29-1 and TRBJ2-1; the D gene is possibly TRBD1 (6 bases). Germline-derived CDR1 and CDR2 are SQVTM and ANQGSEA. V lost 8 bases, J lost 0 bases, and 11 bases lay in between. The CDR3 totals 13 residues.